This TCR beta chain was recorded in a study of blood T cell repertoires in COVID-19. Looking at the study overall: Acute-phase and convalescent COVID-19 samples originated in the United States, Italy and Spain. PBMCs, B-cell-depleted T cells, or T cells were the source of the cDNA or gDNA that made up the material.

V lost 0 bases, J lost 2 bases, and 8 bases lay in between. The CDR3 has 15 amino acids. Germline V gene data show CDR1 as MNHNS and CDR2 as SASEGT. The authors' processing: Amplification with reference gene primers provided the estimates of nucleated cell counts. Sequencing was performed with immunoSEQ multiplex PCR; in TCRdb, only in-frame clones are kept and a portion is missing. That table is the source of V, J and clone size, and D and trimming were worked out from the DNA. The data show tens of thousands of clones, roughly 90% seen once. The V gene is TRBV6-1, the J gene TRBJ2-1, with a weak D call TRBD2 (6 bases). The TCR originated in a human donor in a cohort sampled during active COVID-19. Sequenced sample: peripheral blood. This CDR3 reads CASSEAGGPYNEQFF. In DNA, the CDR3 is TGTGCCAGCAGTGAAGCGGGGGGTCCCTACAATGAGCAGTTCTTC.